The next 9 T cell receptor beta chains were all read from a single sample in a study of radiation and T cells in renal cell carcinoma (dated by TCRdb to the early 2020s). The library was built by means of the immunoSEQ multiplex PCR assay. Entries here come from immuneACCESS through TCRdb and include only in-frame sequences with V and J called. Some clones fail to appear in such tables; in the studies checked, an unresolved V gene covers under half of the shortfall, and the cause of the remainder is unknown. Here the sample has 100,000 to 150,000 clones; over 75% occur a single time. Together, the top ten hold approximately 6.3% of the sample. In the paper's terms, the time point label means: blood 2 weeks post-SBRT. What the treatment or condition label conveys for this sample: 15 Gy SBRT to primary tumor, nephrectomy 4 weeks later. This sample comprised blood, obtained from a patient whose treatment included radiotherapy and nephrectomy. The receptors derive from a man in his fifties or sixties with renal cell carcinoma.

This clone was recorded only once. The chain links TRBV5-5 to TRBJ2-2; D possibly corresponds to TRBD1 (5 bases). There are 16 residues in the CDR3. V was trimmed by 1 base and J by 0 bases, leaving 10 bases between them. The germline V gene encodes CDR1 SGHKS and CDR2 YYEKEE (reference sequence). For the CDR3, the DNA is TGTGCCAGCAGCTTGTCAGGGCGAACGAACACCGGGGAGCTGTTTTTT. Translating it yields CASSLSGRTNTGELFF.

V and J are TRBV10-2 and TRBJ2-6; no reliable D call. Germline CDR1 is WSHSY and CDR2 is SAAADI. V was clipped by 5 bases and J by 2 bases, with 1 base between them. The length of the CDR3 is 12 residues. As DNA, the CDR3 is TGCGCCAGCAGTCCTGGGGCCAACGTCCTGACTTTC. Its translation is CASSPGANVLTF.

The V and J genes are TRBV18 and TRBJ2-2, with 9 bases aligning to TRBD1. The V gene end was trimmed by 4 bases and the J gene end by 4 bases; junction bases not matched to a gene: 4. This CDR3 contains 15 residues. Looked up from germline, CDR1 is KGHSH and CDR2 is LQKENI. CDR3 sequence reads: CASSRYRGLTGELFF. The CDR3 DNA follows: TGTGCCAGCTCACGCTACAGGGGGCTCACCGGGGAGCTGTTTTTT.

The chain recombines TRBV10-3 with TRBJ2-7, with a weak D call TRBD1 (6 bases). Germline V gene sequence: CDR1 ENHRY, CDR2 SYGVKD. V was clipped by 0 bases and J by 2 bases, with 11 bases between them. The length of the CDR3 is 15 residues. The DNA for the CDR3 is TGTGCCATCAGTGAGTCTAGGACAGAGACCTACGAGCAGTACTTC. Translated: CAISESRTETYEQYF.

This clone has a single count. The J gene is TRBJ1-3, the V gene TRBV5-4, with unresolved D. CDR3 length: 14 residues. Germline values: CDR1 SGHNT, CDR2 YYREEE (reference sequence). Trimming cost V 3 bases and J 4 bases, with 11 bases left between them. The CDR3 DNA reads TGTGCCAGCAGCTCCCCAGGAATAGGAAACACCATATATTTT. Translating it yields CASSSPGIGNTIYF.

This clone was observed a handful of times. V gene TRBV7-2 combines with J gene TRBJ2-3, with a weak D call TRBD2 (6 bases). Trimming cost V 5 bases and J 2 bases, with 17 bases left between them. The CDR3 is 16 residues long. CDR1 and CDR2 (germline): SGHTA, FQGNSA. The CDR3 sequence: CASSKQVGEDTDTQYF. CDR3 sequence (DNA): TGTGCCAGCAGCAAACAGGTGGGGGAGGACACAGATACGCAGTATTTT.

The chain employs TRBV28 and TRBJ1-2; D is unresolved. Germline lookup yields CDR1 MDHEN and CDR2 SYDVKM. V lost 6 bases and J lost 0, with 5 bases in between. The CDR3 contains 12 residues. CDR3 bases: TGTGCCAGCAGACGGGCTAACTATGGCTACACCTTC. The encoded protein is CASRRANYGYTF.

The chain is built from TRBV5-1 and TRBJ1-3, with no clear D. Trimming removed 2 bases from V and 4 bases from J, with 13 bases in between. Germline V CDR1 and CDR2: SGHRS, YFSETQ. This CDR3 is 15 amino acids long. CDR3 sequence (DNA): TGCGCCAGCAGCTTTACTACGGGGTCCGGAAACACCATATATTTT. This encodes CASSFTTGSGNTIYF.

The gene calls are TRBV5-1 and TRBJ1-4; D is perhaps TRBD1 (5 bases). The CDR3 has 15 residues. V shed 0 bases and J shed 5 bases, with 11 bases lying between them. Germline CDR1 reads SGHRS; CDR2 reads YFSETQ. This CDR3 is CASSLGGDGNEKLFF. DNA of the CDR3: TGCGCCAGCAGCTTGGGAGGGGACGGGAATGAAAAACTGTTTTTT.